This T cell receptor beta chain was sequenced for a study of blood T cell repertoires in COVID-19. On the study more broadly: Samples came from the United States, Italy and Spain, spanning acute and convalescent COVID-19. PBMCs, B-cell-depleted T cells, or T cells were the source of the cDNA or gDNA that made up the material.

Germline assignment: CDR1 SEHNR and CDR2 FQNEAQ (reference sequence). Trimming cost V 1 base and J 7 bases, with 5 bases left between them. CDR3 length: 12 residues. Authors' methods: Quantification of nucleated cells was approximated via reference gene primer amplification. The protocol was immunoSEQ multiplex PCR, while the TCRdb copy is restricted to in-frame clones and leaves out a portion. Clonal size and the V and J genes are those of that table, whereas D and trimming came from the DNA. The table records over 35,000 clones, 90% to 95% of them present only once. This chain links TRBV7-9 with TRBJ2-1, with D possibly matching TRBD2 (5 bases). This TCR was recovered from a woman younger than 45 in a cohort sampled during active COVID-19. The sample taken for sequencing was peripheral blood. In nucleotides, the CDR3 is TGTGCCAGCAGCTTAGGACTAAATGAGCAGTTCTTC. It yields the protein CASSLGLNEQFF.